This is a list of T cell receptor beta chains from one sample in a study of Graves' ophthalmopathy and Graves' hyperthyroidism. TCRdb used MiXCR to reprocess the multiplex PCR reads, holding one entry per CDR3 protein. The table has about 480,000 distinct CDR3 sequences, approximately 15% seen once. Sequenced: blood. The receptors were gathered from a woman aged 25 to 39 with Graves' ophthalmopathy. Each CDR3 is given with its conserved first and last residue. Fields, in order: V gene, D gene, clone size, J gene, CDR3 DNA, CDR3 protein. D genes are given only for firm matches. Some rows mark clone size as missing; the rest say once, few, many or name a class of expanded clone.

>TRBV5-6|.|.|TRBJ2-7
TGTGCCAGCAGCTTGACCACGGAGCTGGGACGGACCTCCTACGAGCAGTACTTC
CASSLTTELGRTSYEQYF
>TRBV30|TRBD1|.|TRBJ2-7
TGTGCCTGGAGTCCATTGGGACAGGGGGCCTACGAGCAGTACTTC
CAWSPLGQGAYEQYF
>TRBV6-1|.|many|TRBJ1-1
TGTGCCAGCCGGGCCCCTCTCAGGCCCATGAACACTGAAGCTTTCTTT
CASRAPLRPMNTEAFF
>TRBV4-1|TRBD2|.|TRBJ2-5
TGCGCCAGCAGCCAGACCTTAACGGGGGGGCCGCAGACCCAGTACTTC
CASSQTLTGGPQTQYF
>TRBV19|.|many|TRBJ1-1
TGTGCCAGTAGTAAGGTCCCGGGGTCTGAAGCTTTCTTT
CASSKVPGSEAFF
>TRBV6-2/TRBV6-3|.|many|TRBJ1-5
TGTGCCAGCAGTTACCAGGATTTTGATCAGCCCCAGCATTTT
CASSYQDFDQPQHF
>TRBV20-1|TRBD2|.|TRBJ2-2
TGCAGTGCTTTTATAGCGGGAGGGCCTCATGGCACCGGGGAGCTGTTTTTT
CSAFIAGGPHGTGELFF
>TRBV20-1|.|many|TRBJ1-1
TGCAGTGCTAGAGTATTGGGCACTGAAGCTTTCTTT
CSARVLGTEAFF
>TRBV3-1|.|.|TRBJ1-3
TGTGCCAGCAGCTCCCGATTGGGCTCTGGAAACACCATATATTTT
CASSSRLGSGNTIYF
>TRBV28|TRBD1|.|TRBJ1-2
TGTGCCAGCAGCTCCGGGACAGGTCCCTCTGGCTACACCTTC
CASSSGTGPSGYTF
>TRBV12-3/TRBV12-4|TRBD1|many|TRBJ1-5
TGTGCCAGCAGGGGACAGGGGGATCAGCCCCAGCATTTT
CASRGQGDQPQHF
>TRBV20-1|TRBD1|many|TRBJ1-5
TGCAGTGCCTACGGGACAGGTGATCAGCCCCAGCATTTT
CSAYGTGDQPQHF
>TRBV12-3/TRBV12-4|TRBD1|many|TRBJ1-1
TGTGCCAGCGGGGGACAGGGGCACACTGAAGCTTTCTTT
CASGGQGHTEAFF
>TRBV6-5|.|many|TRBJ2-5
TGTGCCAGCAGTTACTCGGCCACCTCGTACCAAGAGACCCAGTACTTC
CASSYSATSYQETQYF
>TRBV29-1|.|many|TRBJ2-7
TGCAGCGTTGTCCCAAGAAGGGGGAGATACGAGCAGTACTTC
CSVVPRRGRYEQYF
>TRBV7-6|.|many|TRBJ2-7
TGTGCCAGCATGGGGCAGGGCGGCCACGAGCAGTACTTC
CASMGQGGHEQYF
>TRBV9|TRBD1|many|TRBJ2-2
TGTGCCAGCAGCACGGACAGGTTCTACACCGGGGAGCTGTTTTTT
CASSTDRFYTGELFF
>TRBV4-1|TRBD1|few|TRBJ1-2
TGCGCCAGCAGCCAAGATTGGACGGGACAGGGGACCTCTAACTATGGCTACACCTTC
CASSQDWTGQGTSNYGYTF
>TRBV7-8|.|many|TRBJ1-2
TGTGCCAGCAGCCCTCACGGCGACTATGGCTACACCTTC
CASSPHGDYGYTF
>TRBV20-1|TRBD2|many|TRBJ2-5
TGCAGTGCTAGGGGGAGCGGGAGCGAGACCCAGTACTTC
CSARGSGSETQYF
>TRBV6-5|TRBD1|many|TRBJ1-2
TGTGCCAGCAGTTACAGGGACAGTCCTAACTATGGCTACACCTTC
CASSYRDSPNYGYTF
>TRBV30|TRBD1|few|TRBJ1-5
TGTGCCTGGAGTCCAACAGGGGCAAGGGATCAGCCCCAGCATTTT
CAWSPTGARDQPQHF
>TRBV12-3/TRBV12-4|TRBD1|many|TRBJ1-1
TGTGCCAGCAGCCCGGACAGGGGAGAAACTGAAGCTTTCTTT
CASSPDRGETEAFF
>TRBV19|.|.|TRBJ2-2
TGTGCCAGTAGTATACCTCCCTGGACCGGGGAGCTGTTTTTT
CASSIPPWTGELFF
>TRBV5-1|.|few|TRBJ1-3
TGCGCCAGCAGCTTGCCGGGGGGAAAAAACACCATATATTTT
CASSLPGGKNTIYF
>TRBV12-3/TRBV12-4|.|medium-sized|TRBJ1-5
TGTGCCAGCAGTTTACTGGACGGCAATCAGCCCCAGCATTTT
CASSLLDGNQPQHF
>TRBV30|.|few|TRBJ1-3
TGTGCCTGGAGTCCTGGACCCGGAGGTGGAAACACCATATATTTT
CAWSPGPGGGNTIYF
>TRBV6-1|.|many|TRBJ1-5
TGTGCCACAGGACGGACGTATAGCAATCAGCCCCAGCATTTT
CATGRTYSNQPQHF
>TRBV12-3/TRBV12-4|.|many|TRBJ2-7
TGTGCCAGCAGTATCCGAGGAGAAATCTACGAGCAGTACTTC
CASSIRGEIYEQYF
>TRBV10-3|.|many|TRBJ2-7
TGTGCCATCACCCCGGGACTCCTAAATTACGAGCAGTACTTC
CAITPGLLNYEQYF
>TRBV5-1|.|many|TRBJ1-1
TGCGCCAGCAGCGAGGGGGTTGGGGCCACTGAAGCTTTCTTT
CASSEGVGATEAFF
>TRBV4-1|.|many|TRBJ2-5
TGCGCCAGCAGCCAAGAATGGCGGCGAAGGGTCGGGGCGGAGACCCAGTACTTC
CASSQEWRRRVGAETQYF
>TRBV20-1|.|many|TRBJ2-7
TGCAGTGCTAGTCGGGCAGGCGTTCTCTCCTACGAGCAGTACTTC
CSASRAGVLSYEQYF
>TRBV12-3/TRBV12-4|TRBD1|.|TRBJ1-1
TGTGCCAGCAGCACGACAGGGCCCGAGAACACTGAAGCTTTCTTT
CASSTTGPENTEAFF
>TRBV11-2|.|many|TRBJ1-2
TGTGCCAGCAGCTTAAATGGCGGCCAGTCACCTCGGTATGGCTACACCTTC
CASSLNGGQSPRYGYTF
>TRBV20-1|.|many|TRBJ2-7
TGCAGTGCTAGATCTCGGGAGAGGTCCTACGAGCAGTACTTC
CSARSRERSYEQYF
>TRBV6-1|.|few|TRBJ2-4
TGTGCCAGCAGCGCCCTCGGGGACGGGGCCAAAAACATTAAGTACTTC
CASSALGDGAKNIKYF
>TRBV6-2/TRBV6-3|.|many|TRBJ2-5
TGTGCCAGCAGTTACCTCCAGGAAAAAGAGACCCAGTACTTC
CASSYLQEKETQYF
>TRBV20-1|TRBD2|many|TRBJ2-7
TGCAGTGCCGGGAGACTAGCGGGTTCCTACGAGCAGTACTTC
CSAGRLAGSYEQYF
>TRBV20-1|.|few|TRBJ1-5
TGCAGTGCTTTCCGGGACAGCAATCAGCCCCAGCATTTT
CSAFRDSNQPQHF
>TRBV20-1|.|few|TRBJ2-7
TGCAGTGCGGCAGGACGCGAGAACGGCTACGAGCAGTACTTC
CSAAGRENGYEQYF
>TRBV15|.|.|TRBJ2-2
TGTGCCACCAGCGGTGGGGTGGGTAGCGGACTATGGACCGGGGAGCTGTTTTTT
CATSGGVGSGLWTGELFF
>TRBV6-1|.|many|TRBJ1-1
TGTGCCAGCAGTGAATTAGGGGCAGGGTTCAACACTGAAGCTTTCTTT
CASSELGAGFNTEAFF
>TRBV6-8|.|many|TRBJ2-2
TGTGCCAGCAAGAGTAGGCATTTGTTCGCGAACACCGGGGAGCTGTTTTTT
CASKSRHLFANTGELFF
>TRBV19|.|many|TRBJ2-2
TGTGCCAGTATGGCACCACCGGGACAACGGGCCCAACACGGGGAGCTGTTTTTT
CASMAPPGQRAQHGELFF
>TRBV6-1|TRBD1|many|TRBJ2-2
TGTGCCAGCAGTACCTCCGGGACAGGGAACACCGGGGAGCTGTTTTTT
CASSTSGTGNTGELFF
>TRBV3-1|.|once|TRBJ1-1
TGTGCCAGCAGCCAAGATCAGGGCTCTGAAGCTTTCTTT
CASSQDQGSEAFF
>TRBV5-1|.|.|TRBJ2-7
TGCGCCAACGGACATGCAGCCGGCGAGCAGTACTTC
CANGHAAGEQYF
>TRBV12-3/TRBV12-4|TRBD1|many|TRBJ1-5
TGTGCCAGCACCCCGGGACAGCGCAATCAGCCCCAGCATTTT
CASTPGQRNQPQHF
>TRBV7-3|.|many|TRBJ1-2
TGTGCCAGCAGCCCTGGGGCCGACTATGGCTACACCTTC
CASSPGADYGYTF
>TRBV7-2|.|many|TRBJ1-2
TGTGCCAGCAGCACCGCCCCCAACAGGGCGAATGGCTACACCTTC
CASSTAPNRANGYTF
>TRBV10-3|TRBD1|many|TRBJ1-1
TGTGCCATCAGTGGGGGACAGATGAACACTGAAGCTTTCTTT
CAISGGQMNTEAFF
>TRBV6-1|TRBD2|many|TRBJ2-7
TGTGCCAGCAGTACACTCAGCGGGGGGTTATACGAGCAGTACTTC
CASSTLSGGLYEQYF
>TRBV19|.|many|TRBJ1-2
TGTGCCAGCGAGGCGAATGGCTACACCTTC
CASEANGYTF
>TRBV18|.|.|TRBJ1-5
TGTGCCAGCTCACCAGGCAGGGTCAATCAGCCCCAGCATTTT
CASSPGRVNQPQHF